Following are 13 T cell receptor beta chains from one sample sequenced in a study of cytomegalovirus exposure and HLA in healthy donors. Both 60 Vbeta primers and 13 Jbeta primers went into the PCR. Assay used: immunoSEQ multiplex PCR; TCRdb lists only in-frame clones, some missing. Of more than 90,000 clones listed, approximately 76% are singletons. Sequenced material: PBMCs. These receptors all come from a man aged 40-55 years in good health and CMV-seronegative.

This clone was recorded only once. The rearrangement uses TRBV6-1 and TRBJ1-5, with D possibly matching TRBD1 (5 bases). The CDR3 loop spans 14 amino acids. In germline, CDR1 is MNHNS, CDR2 SASEGT. V shed 2 bases and J shed 4 bases, with 9 bases lying between them. The CDR3 sequence is CASSEFPGNQPQHF. The CDR3 DNA reads as TGTGCCAGCAGTGAATTTCCAGGGAATCAGCCCCAGCATTTT.

This clone was seen once. The chain carries TRBV5-1 and TRBJ1-1, with 9 nucleotides matching TRBD1. This CDR3 has 12 residues. J gave up 7 bases and V 4 bases, and 2 bases lay outside the gene matches. Germline V gives CDR1 SGHRS, CDR2 YFSETQ. The CDR3 region has the DNA TGCGCCAGCAGCAGGGACAGGGATGAAGCTTTCTTT. It is translated as CASSRDRDEAFF.

This clone was counted a single time. The V gene is TRBV7-9, the J gene TRBJ1-2, with D perhaps TRBD1 (6 bases). Per the germline V gene, CDR1 is SEHNR and CDR2 is FQNEAQ (reference sequence). The CDR3 spans 15 residues. Between the trimmed V and J ends, which lost 5 bases and 2 bases, there was a span of 15 bases. The CDR3 DNA sequence: TGTGCCAGCAGCCGGTTAGGGGGAGAGAACTATGGCTACACCTTC. This sequence encodes CASSRLGGENYGYTF.

V usage is TRBV28 and J usage is TRBJ1-5, with D maybe TRBD1 (5 bases). V was cut by 2 bases and J by 2 bases, with 10 bases left in between. Germline CDR1 is MDHEN and CDR2 is SYDVKM. This CDR3 is 15 amino acids long. The CDR3 spells CASSLAGGGNQPQHF. The CDR3 DNA reads as TGTGCCAGCAGTTTAGCGGGGGGTGGCAATCAGCCCCAGCATTTT.

V usage is TRBV10-3 and J usage is TRBJ1-2; 8 bases are a match to TRBD1. Trimming at V came to 3 bases and at J to 4 bases, leaving 10 bases not matched to a gene. The CDR3 extends over 16 amino acids. The germline CDR1 and CDR2 sequences are ENHRY and SYGVKD. CDR3 nucleotides: TGTGCCATCAGTGAAGGCAGGGGGCCAGGGACCTATGGCTACACCTTC. Translated, it gives CAISEGRGPGTYGYTF.

The gene calls are TRBV15 and TRBJ2-5; D remains ambiguous. V was pared by 0 bases and J by 3 bases, with 14 bases between. This CDR3 spans 16 amino acids. Per the germline V gene, CDR1 is LNHNV and CDR2 is YYDKDF (reference sequence). CDR3 amino acids: CATSRDSHPAEETQYF. CDR3 nucleotides: TGTGCCACCAGCAGAGATAGTCACCCTGCCGAAGAGACCCAGTACTTC.

V gene TRBV5-6 combines with J gene TRBJ2-7, with D tentatively TRBD1 (6 bases). The CDR3 sequence is 14 residues long. Trimming left V 2 bases short and J 4 bases short, with 13 bases between. Germline V CDR1 and CDR2: SGHDT, YYEEEE. The CDR3 here is CASSFQGQPYEQYF. In DNA, the CDR3 is TGTGCCAGCAGCTTCCAAGGACAGCCTTACGAGCAGTACTTC.

V usage is TRBV4-3 and J usage is TRBJ2-7, with a weak D call TRBD1 (5 bases). With 0 bases removed from V and 4 bases from J, the gap between germline ends came to 13 bases. The CDR3 runs to 15 residues. Germline CDR1 LGHNA, CDR2 YSLEER. This CDR3 is CASSQEWGPRYEQYV. The DNA for the CDR3 is TGCGCCAGCAGCCAAGAATGGGGCCCACGGTACGAGCAGTACGTC.

This clone was observed a single time. The chain links TRBV7-9 to TRBJ2-1; 12 bases match TRBD2. V lost 4 bases, J lost 10 bases, and 14 bases stayed unmatched. The CDR3 consists of 17 residues. The V gene's germline CDR1 is SEHNR and CDR2 FQNEAQ (reference sequence). The CDR3 here is CASSSLGLAGPYAEQFF. DNA for the CDR3: TGTGCCAGCAGCTCCCTAGGACTAGCGGGGCCCTACGCGGAGCAGTTCTTC.

This chain links TRBV7-6 with TRBJ1-6; D remains ambiguous. This CDR3 spans 14 amino acids. V shed 2 bases and J shed 5 bases, with 7 bases lying between them. Per the germline V gene, CDR1 is SGHVS and CDR2 is FNYEAQ. The CDR3 protein is CASSLKDNNSPLHF. In DNA, the CDR3 is TGTGCCAGCAGCTTAAAAGACAATAATTCACCCCTCCACTTT.

This sequence joins TRBV30 and TRBJ1-2; 8 positions agree with TRBD1. There are 18 residues in the CDR3. Germline V gene sequence: CDR1 GTSNPN, CDR2 SVGIG (reference sequence). With V trimmed by 3 bases and J by 6 bases, 21 bases remained unmatched. CDR3 sequence: CAWRWGTGDFRSGDGYTF. The CDR3 region has the DNA TGTGCCTGGAGGTGGGGGACAGGAGATTTCAGGTCGGGAGATGGCTACACCTTC.

V is TRBV18 and J is TRBJ1-1; D might be TRBD1 (6 bases). The CDR3 is made up of 15 amino acids. V lost 3 bases and J lost 1, with 12 bases in between. Germline lookup yields CDR1 KGHSH and CDR2 LQKENI. This CDR3 is CASSPNRDPNTEAFF. The DNA of the CDR3 is TGTGCCAGCTCACCTAACAGGGATCCGAACACTGAAGCTTTCTTT.

This chain joins TRBV27 and TRBJ1-1; D possibly corresponds to TRBD1 (5 bases). V lost 5 bases, J lost 1 base, and 11 bases lay in between. The CDR3 length is 14 residues. Germline CDR1 and CDR2: MNHEY and SMNVEV (reference sequence). CDR3 protein: CASSPPGQNTEAFF. CDR3 nucleotide sequence: TGTGCCAGCAGTCCCCCAGGACAGAACACTGAAGCTTTCTTT.